Shown below are 11 T cell receptor beta chains from a single sample sequenced in a study of T cells after yellow fever vaccination. TCRdb re-called the 5' RACE reads with MiXCR, one entry per CDR3 protein. The table lists about 340,000 distinct CDR3 sequences, around 12% of them singletons. Specimen: CD4+ T cells sorted from PBMCs, collected 15 days after the yellow fever booster vaccination. The receptors originated from a man between 18 and 29 years old who received the YFV17D yellow fever vaccine.

This clonotype was counted between two and nine times. This chain uses TRBV2 with TRBJ1-5; D unresolved. This CDR3 spans 12 amino acids. Trimming shortened V by 7 bases and J by 7 bases, and 11 bases separated the two germline ends. Looked up from germline, CDR1 is SNHLY and CDR2 is FYNNEI. CDR3 sequence (DNA): TGTGCCAGCACTAACCCCGGGCAGCCCCAGCATTTT. Protein product: CASTNPGQPQHF.

The genes are TRBV5-1 and TRBJ2-1; the D call may be TRBD1 or TRBD2 (7 bases each). The CDR3 totals 15 residues. V gave up 5 bases and J gave up 10 bases, with 22 bases separating them. Germline lookup yields CDR1 SGHRS and CDR2 YFSETQ. The CDR3 is CASSVDPGGDREQFF. The DNA of the CDR3 is TGCGCCAGCAGTGTCGACCCAGGGGGGGATCGAGAGCAGTTCTTC.

This rearrangement joins TRBV3-1 to TRBJ1-5; weak D call: TRBD1 (6 bases). The length of the CDR3 is 14 residues. Germline CDR1 is LGHDT and CDR2 is YNNKEL (reference sequence). V was clipped by 3 bases and J by 7 bases, with 13 bases between them. The CDR3 DNA follows: TGTGCCAGCAGCCAGACGGGGGCTCAACAGCCCCAGCATTTT. Its protein is CASSQTGAQQPQHF.

This clonotype was observed a few times. The chain is built from TRBV19 and TRBJ2-7, with D perhaps matching TRBD1 (5 bases). From germline, CDR1 is LNHDA and CDR2 SQIVND (reference sequence). The CDR3 has 14 residues. V lost 4 bases to trimming and J lost 1 base, with 11 bases between them. In nucleotides, the CDR3 is TGTGCCAGTAGTAAATTTGGACAATCCTACGAGCAGTACTTC. Amino acid sequence: CASSKFGQSYEQYF.

The rearrangement joins TRBV7-2 to TRBJ2-5; D uncertain. Trimming stripped 3 bases from V and 4 bases from J, with 12 bases between. The CDR3 totals 14 residues. The germline V gene encodes CDR1 SGHTA and CDR2 FQGNSA. The CDR3 region is CASSFSGRSETQYF. In DNA, the CDR3 is TGTGCCAGCAGCTTCAGTGGGCGTTCAGAGACCCAGTACTTC.

This clonotype was seen repeatedly, ten times or more. The chain recombines TRBV7-2 with TRBJ2-2; possibly TRBD2 for D (6 bases). The CDR3 is made up of 15 amino acids. Germline CDR1 SGHTA, CDR2 FQGNSA. V was shortened by 6 bases and J by 7 bases, with 18 bases between the two germline ends. CDR3 DNA sequence: TGTGCCAGCAGACCTGGGTCTCGGGGGAGCGGGGAGCTGTTTTTT. Translated: CASRPGSRGSGELFF.

The V gene is TRBV10-3, the J gene TRBJ2-7, with D hard to call. The CDR3 is made up of 13 amino acids. The germline V and J ends were trimmed by 4 bases and 4 bases, with 11 bases remaining between them. CDR1 is ENHRY and CDR2 is SYGVKD in the germline V gene. CDR3 amino acids: CAISGTAQYEQYV. The DNA for the CDR3 is TGTGCCATCAGTGGAACAGCCCAGTACGAGCAGTACGTC.

The chain uses TRBV5-1 and TRBJ1-6, with 9 positions matching TRBD1. The CDR3 has 17 residues. V was clipped by 3 bases and J by 1 base; unmatched bases: 5. Germline V gives CDR1 SGHRS, CDR2 YFSETQ. The CDR3 DNA reads TGCGCCAGCAGCTCGGGACAGGGAGGTTCCTATAATTCACCCCTCCACTTT. Amino acid sequence: CASSSGQGGSYNSPLHF. Full variable domain (remainder filled in from reference TRBV5-1 and TRBJ1-6): KAGVTQTPRYLIKTRGQQVTLSCSPISGHRSVSWYQQTPGQGLQFLFEYFSETQRNKGNFPGRFSGRQFSNSRSEMNVSTLELGDSALYLCASSSGQGGSYNSPLHFGNGTRLTVT.

CDR3 in DNA: TGTGCCAGCAGCGGGGGAGGGACCCAGTACTTC. Encoded protein: CASSGGGTQYF. The chain has TRBV9 and TRBJ2-5; D is possibly TRBD2 (6 bases). The CDR3 sequence is 11 residues long. Germline lookup yields CDR1 SGDLS and CDR2 YYNGEE. Trimming shortened V by 3 bases and J by 7 bases, and 7 bases separated the two germline ends.

This chain's CDR3 is CASRTPWSTEAFF. The CDR3 bases are TGTGCCAGCAGAACTCCATGGTCCACTGAAGCTTTCTTT. The chain uses TRBV28 and TRBJ1-1; D is unresolved. Germline CDR1 reads MDHEN; CDR2 reads SYDVKM. The CDR3 runs to 13 residues. V was pared by 6 bases and J by 4 bases, with 12 bases between.

Only a few counts were recorded for this clonotype. This chain connects TRBV10-3 to TRBJ2-7, with D maybe TRBD1 (5 bases). V lost 3 bases and J lost 4, with 13 bases in between. The CDR3 contains 14 residues. Germline CDR1 and CDR2: ENHRY and SYGVKD. For the CDR3, the DNA is TGTGCCATCAGTGACTGGGATAGGGGATACGAGCAGTACTTC. Translated, it gives CAISDWDRGYEQYF.